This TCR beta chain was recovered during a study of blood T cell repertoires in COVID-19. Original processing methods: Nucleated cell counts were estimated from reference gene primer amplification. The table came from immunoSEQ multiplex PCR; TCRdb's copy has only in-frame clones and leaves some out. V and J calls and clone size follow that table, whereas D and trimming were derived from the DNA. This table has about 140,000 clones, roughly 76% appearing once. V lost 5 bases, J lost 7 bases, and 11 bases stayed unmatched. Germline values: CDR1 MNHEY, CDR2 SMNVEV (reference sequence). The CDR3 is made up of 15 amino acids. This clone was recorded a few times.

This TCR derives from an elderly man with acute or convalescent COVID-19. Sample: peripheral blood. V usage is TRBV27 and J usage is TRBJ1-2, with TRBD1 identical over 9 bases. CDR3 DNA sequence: TGTGCCAGCAGTAGAAACAGGGGGCTGGTAGGTGGCTACACCTTC. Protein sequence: CASSRNRGLVGGYTF.